The T cell receptor beta chain described here comes from a study of CD8 T cells in Susac syndrome. Points from the study as a whole: In its TCR sequencing and HLA analysis, the study acknowledged that the number of individuals was relatively small.

Concerning this clonotype itself: Its antigen remains unidentified.

The J segment lost 5 bases and the V segment lost 3 bases, leaving 9 bases of the junction unmatched. In germline, CDR1 is SGHTA, CDR2 FQGNSA. CDR3 size: 15 residues. Negative isolation was used for CD8+ and CD4+ T cells, and FACS enrichment was applied to TEMRA cells. After extraction with the RNeasy kit, about 0.45 to 1 ug of the RNA was reverse transcribed using random hexamers. The TCR beta CDR3 was amplified by immunoSEQ multiplex PCR across 54 Vbeta, 13 Jbeta. TCRdb re-called the immunoSEQ multiplex PCR reads through MiXCR, storing one row per CDR3 protein. In the table there are 330,000 or so distinct CDR3 sequences, about 88% of which are singletons.

This sequence was found in a human donor with multiple sclerosis. Material: CD8+ T cells from PBMCs. The chain recombines TRBV7-2 with TRBJ2-5, with 7 bases identical to TRBD2. CDR3 in DNA: TGTGCCAGCAGCTTTTGGGGGAGGGCCTGGGAGACCCAGTACTTC. Protein: CASSFWGRAWETQYF. The complete variable domain, with remaining parts taken from reference TRBV7-2 and TRBJ2-5, reads GAGVSQSPSNKVTEKGKDVELRCDPISGHTALYWYRQSLGQGLEFLIYFQGNSAPDKSGLPSDRFSAERTGGSVSTLTIQRTQQEDSAVYLCASSFWGRAWETQYFGPGTRLLVL.